This T cell receptor (beta chain) was recorded in a study of response to subunit inactivated influenza vaccine. With respect to this clonotype: Its antigen is still unknown.

V was cut by 5 bases and J by 9 bases, with 8 bases left in between. The CDR3 has 10 amino acids. Per germline, CDR1 SQVTM and CDR2 ANQGSEA. Study-wide findings and caveats: Researchers suggested that each seasonal influenza vaccination recruits few new T cells.

TCRdb reprocessed the RT-PCR reads with MiXCR, giving one entry per CDR3 protein. This sample has approximately 730,000 distinct CDR3 sequences, with about 15% found just once. The chain has TRBV29-1 and TRBJ2-1; D unresolved. The clonotype was recovered from a man in his fifties or sixties who received an inactivated influenza vaccine. The sample here was PBMCs from blood, taken less than 15 days before vaccination. The CDR3 reads CSVRIGEQFF. The CDR3 DNA follows: TGCAGCGTTCGCATTGGTGAGCAGTTCTTC.